Sequencing of this TCR beta chain was carried out in a study of cytomegalovirus exposure and HLA in healthy donors. Study-level findings and limits: The productive fraction for most TCR beta V segments was about 90% or about 30% in an earlier analysis. An apparent linkage of common viral pathogens to several of the most significant clusters emerged in a later analysis.

As to this clone: Its antigen is still unknown.

The CDR3 is 13 amino acids. The germline V gene has CDR1 SGDLS and CDR2 YYNGEE. The V end was cut by 3 bases, the J end by 4 bases, with 10 bases between. Vbeta (60) and Jbeta (13) primers were used in the PCR. Measured with immunoSEQ multiplex PCR; TCRdb has only the in-frame clones, and not every one. The repertoire has 210,000 or so clones, 70% to 80% of them found once; the top ten carry 2.5% to 3.5%. Each of the donors was a healthy bone marrow donor. The TCR comes from a woman aged 60-75 years in good health and CMV-seropositive. The source material was PBMCs. The rearrangement joins TRBV9 to TRBJ1-1; D is unresolved. CDR3 protein: CASSGLVGTEAFF. Written as DNA, the CDR3 is TGTGCCAGCAGCGGACTTGTGGGCACTGAAGCTTTCTTT.